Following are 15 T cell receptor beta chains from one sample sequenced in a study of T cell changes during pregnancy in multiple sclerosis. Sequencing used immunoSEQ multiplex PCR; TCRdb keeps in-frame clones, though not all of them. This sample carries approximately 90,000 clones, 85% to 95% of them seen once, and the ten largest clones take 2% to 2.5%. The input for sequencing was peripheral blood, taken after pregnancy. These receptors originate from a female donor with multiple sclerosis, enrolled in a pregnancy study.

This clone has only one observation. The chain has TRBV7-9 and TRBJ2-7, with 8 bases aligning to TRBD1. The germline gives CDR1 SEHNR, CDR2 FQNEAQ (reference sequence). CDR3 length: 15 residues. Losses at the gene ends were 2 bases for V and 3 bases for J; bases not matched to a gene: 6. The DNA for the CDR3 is TGTGCCAGCAGCTTACCAGGACAGGGAGTCTACGAGCAGTACTTC. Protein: CASSLPGQGVYEQYF.

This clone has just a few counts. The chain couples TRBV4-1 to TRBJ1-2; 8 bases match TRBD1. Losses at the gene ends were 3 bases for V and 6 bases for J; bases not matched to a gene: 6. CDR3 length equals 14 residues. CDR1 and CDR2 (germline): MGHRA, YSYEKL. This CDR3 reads CASSHAQGADGYTF. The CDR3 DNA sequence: TGCGCCAGCAGCCACGCCCAGGGGGCCGATGGCTACACCTTC.

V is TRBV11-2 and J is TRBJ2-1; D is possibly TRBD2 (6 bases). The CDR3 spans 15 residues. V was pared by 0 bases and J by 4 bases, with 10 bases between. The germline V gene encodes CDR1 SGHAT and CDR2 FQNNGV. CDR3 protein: CASSLERETYNEQFF. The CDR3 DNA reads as TGTGCCAGCAGCTTAGAACGGGAGACATACAATGAGCAGTTCTTC.

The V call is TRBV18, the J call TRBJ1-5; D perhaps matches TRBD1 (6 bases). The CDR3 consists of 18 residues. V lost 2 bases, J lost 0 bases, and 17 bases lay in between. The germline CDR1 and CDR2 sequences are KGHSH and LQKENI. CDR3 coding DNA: TGTGCCAGCTCACCAACAGTAGGACAGCCGTATAGCAATCAGCCCCAGCATTTT. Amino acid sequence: CASSPTVGQPYSNQPQHF.

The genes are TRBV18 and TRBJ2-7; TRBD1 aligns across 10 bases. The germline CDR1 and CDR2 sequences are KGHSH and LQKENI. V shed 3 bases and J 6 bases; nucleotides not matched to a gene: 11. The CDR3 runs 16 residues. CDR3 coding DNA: TGTGCCAGCTCACCGGGACAGGGGAATCTCTTCCCCGAGCAGTACTTC. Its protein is CASSPGQGNLFPEQYF.

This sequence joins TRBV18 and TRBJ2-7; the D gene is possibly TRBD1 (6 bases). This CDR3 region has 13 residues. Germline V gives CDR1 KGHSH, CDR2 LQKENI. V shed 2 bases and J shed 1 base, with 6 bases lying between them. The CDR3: CASSPDRSYEQYF. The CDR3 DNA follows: TGTGCCAGCTCACCAGACAGGTCCTACGAGCAGTACTTC.

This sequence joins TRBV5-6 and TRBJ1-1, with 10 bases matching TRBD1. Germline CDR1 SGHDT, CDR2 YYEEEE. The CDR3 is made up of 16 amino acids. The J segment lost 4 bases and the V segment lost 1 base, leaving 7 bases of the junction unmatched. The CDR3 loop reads CASSLLTGGFSTEAFF. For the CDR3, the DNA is TGTGCCAGCAGCTTGTTGACAGGGGGCTTTAGCACTGAAGCTTTCTTT.

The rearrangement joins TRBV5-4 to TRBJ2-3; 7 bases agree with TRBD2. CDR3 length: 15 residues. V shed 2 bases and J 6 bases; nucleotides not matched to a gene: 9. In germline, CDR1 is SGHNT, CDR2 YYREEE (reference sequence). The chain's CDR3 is CASSLAGQSFDTQYF. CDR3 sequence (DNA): TGTGCCAGCAGCTTAGCGGGGCAGTCATTTGATACGCAGTATTTT.

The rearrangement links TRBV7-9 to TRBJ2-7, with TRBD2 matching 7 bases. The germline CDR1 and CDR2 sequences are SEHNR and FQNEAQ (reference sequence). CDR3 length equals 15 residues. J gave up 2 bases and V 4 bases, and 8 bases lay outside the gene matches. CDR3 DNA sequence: TGTGCCAGCAGCTCCTGGGGGAGGGGTACCTACGAGCAGTACTTC. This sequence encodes CASSSWGRGTYEQYF.

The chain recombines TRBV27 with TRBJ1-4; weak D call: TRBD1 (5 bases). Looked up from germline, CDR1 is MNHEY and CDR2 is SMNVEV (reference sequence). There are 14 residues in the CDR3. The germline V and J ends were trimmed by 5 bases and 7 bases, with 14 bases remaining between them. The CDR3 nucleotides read TGTGCCAGCAGTCCGGTCGCAGGGTCTGAAAAACTGTTTTTT. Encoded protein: CASSPVAGSEKLFF.

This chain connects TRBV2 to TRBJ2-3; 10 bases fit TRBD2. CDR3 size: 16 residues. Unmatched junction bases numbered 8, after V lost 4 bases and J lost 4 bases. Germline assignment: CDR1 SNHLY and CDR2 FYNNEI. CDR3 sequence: CASSAEREGGADTQYF. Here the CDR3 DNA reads TGTGCCAGCAGTGCTGAGCGGGAGGGTGGTGCAGATACGCAGTATTTT.

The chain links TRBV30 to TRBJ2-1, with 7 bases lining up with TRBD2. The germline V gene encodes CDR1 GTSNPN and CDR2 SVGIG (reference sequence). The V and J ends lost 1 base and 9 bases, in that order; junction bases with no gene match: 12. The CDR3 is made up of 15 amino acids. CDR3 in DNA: TGTGCCTGGAGTGCCCATCCGGGAGGACCCGGTGAGCAGTTCTTC. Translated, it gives CAWSAHPGGPGEQFF.

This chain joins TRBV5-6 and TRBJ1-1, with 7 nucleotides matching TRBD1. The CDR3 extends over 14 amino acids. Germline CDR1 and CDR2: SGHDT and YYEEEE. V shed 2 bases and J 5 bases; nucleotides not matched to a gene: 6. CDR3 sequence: CASSFPDRVTEAFF. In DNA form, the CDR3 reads TGTGCCAGCAGCTTCCCTGACAGGGTTACTGAAGCTTTCTTT.

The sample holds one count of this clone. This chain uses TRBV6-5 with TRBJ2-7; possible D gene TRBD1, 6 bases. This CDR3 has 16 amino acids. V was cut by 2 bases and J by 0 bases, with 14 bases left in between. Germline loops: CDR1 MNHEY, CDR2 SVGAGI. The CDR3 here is CASSYPTGSNSYEQYF. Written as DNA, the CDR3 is TGTGCCAGCAGTTACCCCACAGGGTCCAACTCCTACGAGCAGTACTTC.

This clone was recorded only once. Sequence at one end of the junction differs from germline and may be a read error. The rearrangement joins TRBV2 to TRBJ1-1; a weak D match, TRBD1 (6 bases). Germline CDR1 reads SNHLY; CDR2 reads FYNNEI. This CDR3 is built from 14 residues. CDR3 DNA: TGTGCCAGCAGAGAAGGACAGCTGAACACTGAAGCTTTCTTT. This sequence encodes CASREGQLNTEAFF.